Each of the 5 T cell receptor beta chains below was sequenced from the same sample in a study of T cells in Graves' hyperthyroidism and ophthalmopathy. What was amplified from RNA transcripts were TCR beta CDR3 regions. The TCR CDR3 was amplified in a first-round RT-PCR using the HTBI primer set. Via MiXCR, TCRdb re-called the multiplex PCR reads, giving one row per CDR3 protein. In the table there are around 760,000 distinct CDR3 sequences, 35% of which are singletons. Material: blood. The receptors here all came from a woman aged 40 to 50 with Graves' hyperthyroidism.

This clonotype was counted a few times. Here the CDR3 reads CASTYRGGSMNTEAFF. The CDR3 region has the DNA TGTGCCAGCACCTATCGGGGTGGGAGCATGAACACTGAAGCTTTCTTT. The chain has TRBV12-3 or TRBV12-4 and TRBJ1-1; D is ambiguous. The CDR3 is 16 amino acids. Trimming removed 7 bases at V and 0 bases at J, with 18 bases between.

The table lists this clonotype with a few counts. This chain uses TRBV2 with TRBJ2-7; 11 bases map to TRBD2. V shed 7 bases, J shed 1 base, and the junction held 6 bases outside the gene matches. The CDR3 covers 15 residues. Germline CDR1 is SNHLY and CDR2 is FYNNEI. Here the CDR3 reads CASTPGTSGSYEQYF. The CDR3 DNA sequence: TGTGCCAGCACTCCTGGGACTAGCGGATCCTACGAGCAGTACTTC.

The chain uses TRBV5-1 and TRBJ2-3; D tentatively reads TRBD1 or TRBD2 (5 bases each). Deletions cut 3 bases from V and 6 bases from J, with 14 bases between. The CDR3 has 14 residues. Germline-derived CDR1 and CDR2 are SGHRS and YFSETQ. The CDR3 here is CASSSSGPEDTQYF. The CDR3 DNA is TGCGCCAGCAGCTCTTCGGGGCCCGAGGATACGCAGTATTTT.

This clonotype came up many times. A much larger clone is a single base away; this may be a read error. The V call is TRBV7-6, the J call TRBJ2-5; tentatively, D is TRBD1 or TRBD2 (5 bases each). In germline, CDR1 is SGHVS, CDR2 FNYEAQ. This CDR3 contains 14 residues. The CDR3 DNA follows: TGTGTCAGCAGCTTAGGTGTGGGGGAAGAGACCCAGTACTTC. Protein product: CVSSLGVGEETQYF.

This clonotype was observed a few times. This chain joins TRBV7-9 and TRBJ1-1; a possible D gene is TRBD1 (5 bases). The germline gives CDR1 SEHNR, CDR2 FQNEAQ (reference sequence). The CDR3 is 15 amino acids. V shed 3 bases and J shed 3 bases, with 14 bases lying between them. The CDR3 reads CASSFVGRGDTEAFF. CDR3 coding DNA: TGTGCCAGCAGCTTTGTGGGCCGAGGGGACACTGAAGCTTTCTTT. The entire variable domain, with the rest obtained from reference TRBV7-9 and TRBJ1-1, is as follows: DTGVSQNPRHKITKRGQNVTFRCDPISEHNRLYWYRQTLGQGPEFLTYFQNEAQLEKSRLLSDRFSAERPKGSFSTLEIQRTEQGDSAMYLCASSFVGRGDTEAFFGQGTRLTVV.